A selection of T cell receptor beta chains follows, all from one sample in a study of blood T cell repertoires in COVID-19. The table came from immunoSEQ multiplex PCR; TCRdb's copy has only in-frame clones and leaves some out. The table lists approximately 240,000 clones, 85% to 95% of them singletons. Sequenced sample: PBMCs or T cells enriched from blood (not recorded which). The receptor set was obtained from a woman between 18 and 30 years old who had recovered from COVID-19. Both conserved end residues are part of each CDR3. The D gene is left open where the match is weak. The size field is filled for only some rows; it gives once, few, many or a size class.

j_call,v_call,d_call,clone_size,cdr3_aa,cdr3_nt
TRBJ2-3,TRBV9,TRBD2,NA,CASTSGRGTDTQYF,TGTGCCAGCACGAGCGGGAGGGGCACAGATACGCAGTATTTT
TRBJ1-1,TRBV4-2,NA,once,CASSQVGGLAFF,TGTGCCAGCAGCCAAGTCGGGGGTTTAGCTTTCTTT
TRBJ1-4,TRBV3-1/TRBV3-2,NA,NA,CASIGQLGEKLFF,TGTGCCAGCATCGGACAGCTGGGAGAAAAACTGTTTTTT
TRBJ2-7,TRBV7-2,NA,NA,CASSFFQGPYEQYF,TGTGCCAGCAGCTTTTTCCAGGGGCCCTACGAGCAGTACTTC
TRBJ2-5,TRBV5-4,TRBD2,NA,CASSQRGEETQYF,TGTGCCAGCAGCCAGCGGGGGGAAGAGACCCAGTACTTC
TRBJ1-1,TRBV7-2,NA,NA,CASSRREAWAFF,TGTGCCAGCAGCCGCCGGGAGGCTTGGGCTTTCTTT
TRBJ1-1,TRBV29-1,NA,NA,CSVDVSEAFF,TGCAGCGTTGATGTCTCCGAAGCTTTCTTT
TRBJ1-3,TRBV19,NA,NA,CASHSGWAGNTIYF,TGTGCCAGCCATTCCGGGTGGGCTGGAAACACCATATATTTT
TRBJ1-1,TRBV6-5,TRBD1,once,CASRGPGQGHTEAFF,TGTGCCAGCAGAGGGCCGGGACAGGGGCACACTGAAGCTTTCTTT
TRBJ1-6,TRBV7-9,TRBD1,NA,CASSPTTGGRGSPLHF,TGTGCCAGCAGCCCGACGACAGGGGGAAGAGGTTCACCCCTCCACTTT
TRBJ1-6,TRBV10-2,NA,few,CASSTRRGWNSPLHF,TGCGCCAGCAGTACCCGAAGGGGATGGAATTCACCCCTCCACTTT
TRBJ1-4,TRBV11-3,NA,NA,CASSSQGMSEKLFF,TGTGCCAGCAGCAGTCAGGGTATGAGTGAAAAACTGTTTTTT
TRBJ1-2,TRBV24-1,TRBD1,NA,CATSEGTGNSFRSYGYTF,TGTGCCACCAGTGAGGGGACAGGGAACTCCTTTCGATCTTATGGCTACACCTTC
TRBJ1-2,TRBV24-1,NA,NA,CATSDHGDFAGGYTF,TGTGCCACCAGTGACCACGGGGACTTCGCGGGGGGCTACACCTTC
TRBJ2-1,TRBV28,TRBD2,few,CASSVTSGLYNEQFF,TGTGCCAGCAGTGTCACTAGCGGGCTTTACAATGAGCAGTTCTTC
TRBJ2-1,TRBV12-5,TRBD2,NA,CASGLVLAGVGYNEQFF,TGTGCTAGTGGTTTGGTACTAGCGGGAGTCGGCTACAATGAGCAGTTCTTC
TRBJ1-2,TRBV18,NA,NA,CASSPSWGVRAYGYTF,TGTGCCAGCTCACCATCGTGGGGGGTTCGGGCCTATGGCTACACCTTC
TRBJ2-7,TRBV29-1,NA,NA,CSVELRAGQYF,TGCAGCGTTGAACTAAGGGCGGGGCAGTACTTC
TRBJ1-2,TRBV12-5,NA,NA,CASGLPHGGYTF,TGTGCTAGTGGTTTACCCCACGGGGGCTACACCTTC
TRBJ1-5,TRBV2,TRBD1,NA,CASSGTGVNQPQHF,TGTGCCAGCAGTGGGACAGGGGTCAATCAGCCCCAGCATTTT
TRBJ2-2,TRBV5-1,NA,NA,CASSLVSGGELFF,TGCGCCAGCAGCTTGGTCAGTGGCGGGGAGCTGTTTTTT
TRBJ1-1,TRBV7-2,TRBD1,NA,CASSLGRGRRVTEAFF,TGTGCCAGCAGCTTAGGGAGGGGGCGCAGGGTCACTGAAGCTTTCTTT
TRBJ2-1,TRBV11-1,NA,NA,CASSKDRNNEQFF,TGTGCCAGCAGCAAGGACAGAAATAATGAGCAGTTCTTC
TRBJ2-1,TRBV6-4,NA,NA,CASSETVGGGAHEQFF,TGTGCCAGCAGTGAAACTGTGGGTGGAGGGGCGCATGAGCAGTTCTTC
TRBJ2-1,TRBV11-2,NA,NA,CASSLWDTRLYNEQFF,TGTGCCAGCAGCTTATGGGACACTAGATTATACAATGAGCAGTTCTTC
TRBJ1-1,TRBV7-9,TRBD1,NA,CASSLAGQGRPNTEAFF,TGTGCCAGCAGCTTAGCAGGACAGGGGCGTCCGAACACTGAAGCTTTCTTT
TRBJ2-1,TRBV23-1,TRBD1,NA,CASSPGDRGNEQFF,TGCGCCAGCTCTCCGGGGGACAGGGGAAATGAGCAGTTCTTC
TRBJ2-1,TRBV5-1,TRBD2,NA,CASSTIAGGNNEQFF,TGCGCCAGCAGCACCATAGCGGGAGGGAACAATGAGCAGTTCTTC
TRBJ1-5,TRBV18,TRBD1,NA,CASSVGQEDQPQHF,TGTGCCAGCTCTGTCGGACAGGAAGATCAGCCCCAGCATTTT
TRBJ1-2,TRBV5-6,NA,NA,CASSFGQATGGYTF,TGTGCCAGCAGCTTCGGCCAGGCCACGGGGGGCTACACCTTC
TRBJ1-1,TRBV18,TRBD1,NA,CASSPGQMDTEAFF,TGTGCCAGCTCACCGGGACAGATGGACACTGAAGCTTTCTTT
TRBJ2-5,TRBV28,NA,NA,CASRSRGGGDQETQYF,TGTGCCAGCAGGTCAAGGGGGGGAGGGGATCAAGAGACCCAGTACTTC
TRBJ2-1,TRBV19,NA,NA,CASSDRGSYAGRKFF,TGTGCCAGTAGTGATCGTGGGAGTTATGCAGGTAGGAAGTTCTTC
TRBJ2-2,TRBV18,TRBD1,NA,CASSEIGGQGYTGELFF,TGTGCCAGCTCGGAAATCGGGGGACAGGGATACACCGGGGAGCTGTTTTTT
TRBJ1-6,TRBV6-5,NA,NA,CASSFGEGYSPLHF,TGTGCCAGCAGCTTCGGGGAGGGATATTCACCCCTCCACTTT
TRBJ1-2,TRBV13,TRBD1,NA,CASSSGQGFGYTF,TGTGCCAGCAGCTCCGGACAGGGGTTCGGCTACACCTTC
TRBJ1-2,TRBV2,TRBD1,NA,CASSGDRDGGYTF,TGTGCCAGCAGCGGAGACAGGGATGGTGGCTACACCTTC
TRBJ2-7,TRBV11-2,NA,NA,CASSLERGTYEQYF,TGTGCCAGCAGCTTAGAGCGGGGAACCTACGAGCAGTACTTC
TRBJ2-3,TRBV10-3,NA,NA,CAISESTRGGTDTQYF,TGTGCCATCAGTGAGTCGACCAGGGGCGGCACAGATACGCAGTATTTT
TRBJ2-2,TRBV9,NA,NA,CASSPGTPNTGELFF,TGTGCCAGCAGCCCCGGGACTCCGAACACCGGGGAGCTGTTTTTT
TRBJ1-4,TRBV5-1,TRBD1,NA,CASSLGTGPWEYEKLFF,TGCGCCAGCAGCTTGGGGACAGGGCCTTGGGAGTATGAAAAACTGTTTTTT
TRBJ1-5,TRBV24-1,NA,NA,CATSGGGQSNQPQHF,TGTGCCACCAGTGGAGGTGGACAGAGCAATCAGCCCCAGCATTTT
TRBJ2-3,TRBV4-1,TRBD1,NA,CASSRQGIDTDTQYF,TGCGCCAGCAGCCGACAGGGCATCGACACAGATACGCAGTATTTT
TRBJ2-2,TRBV4-1,NA,NA,CASSLYTGELFF,TGCGCCAGCAGCCTCTACACCGGGGAGCTGTTTTTT
TRBJ2-5,TRBV27,TRBD2,NA,CASSSGGRAQETQYF,TGTGCCAGCAGTTCAGGCGGGAGGGCCCAAGAGACCCAGTACTTC